The source of this TCR beta chain is a study of human T cells and chemical hapten exposure. The sample holds a few counts of this clonotype. Whole blood, unfractionated, served as the material for total RNA extraction. J was trimmed by 4 bases and V by 4 bases; bases with no gene match: 6. Germline loops: CDR1 SNHLY, CDR2 FYNNEI. This CDR3 has 14 amino acids. Unique molecular identifiers were attached to individual cDNA molecules within the library. TCRdb independently ran MiXCR on the reads; one entry per CDR3 protein. Here the sample spans around 120,000 distinct CDR3 sequences, about 7.7% being singletons.

The chain is built from TRBV2 and TRBJ1-2, with TRBD1 matching 7 bases. Sequencing was performed on whole blood. The receptor comes from a human donor in good health. Some clones in this sample may be carry-over from other donors' samples. The DNA for the CDR3 is TGTGCCAGCAGTGCCGAGACAGGGATCTATGGCTACACCTTC. Amino acids: CASSAETGIYGYTF. The full variable domain, with the rest looked up from reference TRBV2 and TRBJ1-2, is EPEVTQTPSHQVTQMGQEVILRCVPISNHLYFYWYRQILGQKVEFLVSFYNNEISEKSEIFDDQFSVERPDGSNFTLKIRSTKLEDSAMYFCASSAETGIYGYTFGSGTRLTVV.